This TCR beta chain was identified during a study of blood T cell repertoires in COVID-19 (dated by TCRdb to about 2020). Background for the entire study: The collaborator samples originated in the United States, Italy and Spain and spanned the acute and convalescent phases of COVID-19. The prospective study material was composed of cDNA or gDNA derived from T cells, B-cell-depleted T cells, or PBMCs. The dataset comprised deeply sampled blood TCRbeta repertoires from subjects exposed to, actively infected with, or recovered from COVID-19. The repertoires were released in a freely available public database meant as a resource for research on the immune response to SARS-CoV-2. The samples were drawn from the first 160 participants of the ongoing ImmuneRACE study and from 950 to 1,500 subjects provided by 6 global collaborators. A de-identified subject ID, COVID-19 status, age in years and sex were almost always included in the sample metadata. HLA class I and class II types, where available, came from metadata supplied by the sample provider rather than from assay-based typing. Here is what the overall study found, with its caveats: The quantity of clinical and demographic metadata differed by source and by participant and was supplied without curation.

Via the germline V gene (reference sequence), CDR1 is LGHDT and CDR2 YNNKEL. V sheds 4 bases and J sheds 3 bases, leaving 12 bases between their ends. The CDR3 has 14 amino acids, counting the end cysteine and phenylalanine. The CDR3 DNA has 42 bases and is translated from base 1. Concerning this clone: This clone's antigen is unknown. No quality values exist for individual bases; no much larger clone is one base distant.

Whole blood was collected in K2EDTA tubes by collaborating institutions according to the institutions' own protocols. For TCRbeta analysis, collaborator samples were shipped as frozen whole blood, as isolated PBMCs, or as DNA extracted from either sample type. TCRbeta CDR3 regions were amplified from genomic DNA by means of the immunoSEQ Assay, a bias-controlled multiplex PCR. Per the source publication's procedure: Within the assay, amplification of reference gene primers was used to estimate how many nucleated cells each sample contained. Sequence reads were collapsed and filtered to measure the absolute abundance of every unique TCRbeta CDR3 rearrangement. Productive Simpson clonality was computed per sample as the square root of Simpson's diversity index over productive rearrangements. Entries here come from immuneACCESS through TCRdb and include only in-frame sequences with V and J called. Some clones fail to appear in such tables; in the studies checked, an unresolved V gene covers under half of the shortfall, and the cause of the remainder is unknown. V, J and clone size are taken as reported in that table, and D and trimming were inferred from the DNA itself. The sample table records about 210,000 clones; approximately 90% of these occur just once. The ten biggest clones cover more than 0.95% of the sample.

The sequenced sample consisted of peripheral blood. The rearrangement joined TRBV3-1 (or the pseudogene TRBV3-2) to TRBJ1-2; TRBD1 could be the D gene, as 6 bases match. This clonotype was sampled from a man under 40 with acute or convalescent COVID-19. For the CDR3, the sequence is CASSPHRVDYGYTF. In nucleotide form, the sequence is TGTGCCAGCAGCCCGCACAGGGTTGACTATGGCTACACCTTC.